This T cell receptor beta chain was sequenced during a study of human T cells and chemical hapten exposure. About the study: 2% DPC was applied to 2 cm by 2 cm of upper inner arm skin for sensitization.

Concerning this clonotype itself: The antigen is undetermined.

Findings and caveats of the study: Expanded TCRs formed significantly more large CDR3 similarity clusters than controls.

A single record per CDR3 protein comes from TCRdb applying MiXCR to the RACE reads. The sample lists tens of thousands of distinct CDR3 sequences, about 10% occurring once. Time point: patch test 1, 2 weeks after DPC sensitization. Indicated treatment: therapeutic diphenylcyclopropenone sensitization with weekly scalp DPC. Total RNA extraction was carried out from unfractionated whole blood. V dropped 2 bases and J dropped 5 bases, with 12 bases sitting between them. This CDR3 contains 14 residues. Germline V gene sequence: CDR1 SGHTA, CDR2 FQGNSA. The sequence was collected from a woman in her forties or fifties with alopecia areata. Some clones in this sample may be carry-over from other donors' samples. V and J are TRBV7-2 and TRBJ1-1, with a possible D match to TRBD1 (6 bases). The specimen comprised whole blood, sampled in connection with sensitization to the hapten diphenylcyclopropenone (DPC). Here the CDR3 DNA reads TGTGCCAGCAGCTTAACAGGGAGGGGGACTGAAGCTTTCTTT. Translating it yields CASSLTGRGTEAFF. Together with reference TRBV7-2 and TRBJ1-1, the CDR3 gives the full variable domain: GAGVSQSPSNKVTEKGKDVELRCDPISGHTALYWYRQSLGQGLEFLIYFQGNSAPDKSGLPSDRFSAERTGGSVSTLTIQRTQQEDSAVYLCASSLTGRGTEAFFGQGTRLTVV.